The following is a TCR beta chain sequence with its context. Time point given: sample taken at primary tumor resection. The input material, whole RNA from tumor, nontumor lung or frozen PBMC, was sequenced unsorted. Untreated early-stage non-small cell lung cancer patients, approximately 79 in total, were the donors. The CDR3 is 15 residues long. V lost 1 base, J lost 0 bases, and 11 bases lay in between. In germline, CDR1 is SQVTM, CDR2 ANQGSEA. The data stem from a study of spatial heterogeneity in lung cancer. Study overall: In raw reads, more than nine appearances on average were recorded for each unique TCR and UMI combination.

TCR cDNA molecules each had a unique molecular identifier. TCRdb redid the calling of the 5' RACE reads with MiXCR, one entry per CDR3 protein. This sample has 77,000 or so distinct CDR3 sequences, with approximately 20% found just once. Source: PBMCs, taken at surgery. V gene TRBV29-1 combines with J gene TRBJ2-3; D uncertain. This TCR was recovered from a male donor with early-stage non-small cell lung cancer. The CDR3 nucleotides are TGCAGCGTTGAAGGTTTTACCTTTAGCACAGATACGCAGTATTTT. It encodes CSVEGFTFSTDTQYF.